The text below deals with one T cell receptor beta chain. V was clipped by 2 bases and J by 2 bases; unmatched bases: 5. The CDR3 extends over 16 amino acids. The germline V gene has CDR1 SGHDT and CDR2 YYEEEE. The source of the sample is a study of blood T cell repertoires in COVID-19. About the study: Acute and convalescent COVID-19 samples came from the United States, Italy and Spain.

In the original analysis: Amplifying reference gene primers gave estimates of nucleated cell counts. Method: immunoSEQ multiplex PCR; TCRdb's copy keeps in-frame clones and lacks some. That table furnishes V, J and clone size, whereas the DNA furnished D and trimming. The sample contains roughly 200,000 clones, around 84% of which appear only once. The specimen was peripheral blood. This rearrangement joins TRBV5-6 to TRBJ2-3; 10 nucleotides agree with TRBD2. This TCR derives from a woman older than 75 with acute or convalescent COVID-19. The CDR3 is CASSFIAGGHTDTQYF. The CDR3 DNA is TGTGCCAGCAGCTTTATAGCGGGAGGACACACAGATACGCAGTATTTT.